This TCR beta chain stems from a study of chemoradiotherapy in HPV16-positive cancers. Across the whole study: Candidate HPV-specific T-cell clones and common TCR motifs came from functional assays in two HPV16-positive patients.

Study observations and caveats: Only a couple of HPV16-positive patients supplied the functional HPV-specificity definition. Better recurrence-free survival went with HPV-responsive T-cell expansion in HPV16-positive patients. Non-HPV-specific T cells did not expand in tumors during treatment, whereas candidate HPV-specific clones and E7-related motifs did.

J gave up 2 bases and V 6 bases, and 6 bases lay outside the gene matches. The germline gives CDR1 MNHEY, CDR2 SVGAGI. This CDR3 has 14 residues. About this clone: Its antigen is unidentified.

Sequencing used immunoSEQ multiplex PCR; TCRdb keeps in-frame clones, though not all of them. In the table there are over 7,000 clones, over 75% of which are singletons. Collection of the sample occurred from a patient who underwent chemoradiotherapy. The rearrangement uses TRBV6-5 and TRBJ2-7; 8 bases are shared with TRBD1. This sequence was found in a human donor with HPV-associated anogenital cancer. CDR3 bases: TGTGCCAGCAGCCGGGACAGGAGTACCTACGAGCAGTACTTC. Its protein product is CASSRDRSTYEQYF.